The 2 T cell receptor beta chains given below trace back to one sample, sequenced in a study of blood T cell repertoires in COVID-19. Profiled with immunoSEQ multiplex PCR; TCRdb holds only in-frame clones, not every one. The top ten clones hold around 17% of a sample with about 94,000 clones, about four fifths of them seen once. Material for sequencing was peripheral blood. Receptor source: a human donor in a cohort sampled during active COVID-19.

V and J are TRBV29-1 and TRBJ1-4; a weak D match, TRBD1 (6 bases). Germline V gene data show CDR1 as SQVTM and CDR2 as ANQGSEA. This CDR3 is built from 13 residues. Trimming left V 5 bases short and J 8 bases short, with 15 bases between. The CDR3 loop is CSVRQALGEKLFF. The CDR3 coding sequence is TGCAGCGTTCGACAGGCCCTAGGCGAAAAACTGTTTTTT. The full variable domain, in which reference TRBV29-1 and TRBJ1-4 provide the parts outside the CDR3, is SAVISQKPSRDICQRGTSLTIQCQVDSQVTMMFWYRQQPGQSLTLIATANQGSEATYESGFVIDKFPISRPNLTFSTLTVSNMSPEDSSIYLCSVRQALGEKLFFGSGTQLSVL.

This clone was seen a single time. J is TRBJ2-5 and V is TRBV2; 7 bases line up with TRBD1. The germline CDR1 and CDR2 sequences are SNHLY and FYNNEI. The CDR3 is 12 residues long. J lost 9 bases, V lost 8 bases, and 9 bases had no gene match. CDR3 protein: CASGGVQGAQYF. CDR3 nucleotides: TGTGCCAGCGGGGGAGTCCAGGGGGCCCAGTACTTC.